The 27 T cell receptor beta chains reported below all come from one sample, sequenced in a study of blood T cell repertoires in COVID-19. The assay was immunoSEQ multiplex PCR, and TCRdb's table has in-frame clones only and misses some. The table lists about 170,000 clones, approximately 91% of them singletons, with approximately 0.8% in the top ten. The sample consisted of PBMCs or T cells enriched from blood (not recorded which). The receptors derive from a woman between 18 and 29 years old who had recovered from COVID-19.

The chain carries TRBV6-5 and TRBJ2-2; maybe TRBD1 (6 bases). CDR3 length: 13 residues. Germline CDR1 is MNHEY and CDR2 is SVGAGI. Deletions cut 8 bases from V and 6 bases from J, with 13 bases between. DNA of the CDR3: TGTGCCAGCCGATACAGGGATGCCGGGGAGCTGTTTTTT. Its protein is CASRYRDAGELFF.

The chain's CDR3 is CASSQGTSGSYEQYF. CDR3 DNA: TGTGCCAGCAGCCAAGGGACTAGCGGGAGTTACGAGCAGTACTTC. This sequence joins TRBV3-1 (or the pseudogene TRBV3-2) and TRBJ2-7; TRBD2 matches at 13 bases. Germline assignment: CDR1 LGHDT and CDR2 YNNKEL (reference sequence). The J segment lost 4 bases and the V segment lost 1 base, leaving 1 base of the junction unmatched. The CDR3 has 15 amino acids.

The V and J genes are TRBV28 and TRBJ1-5; 10 nucleotides align to TRBD1. The CDR3 is 20 residues long. After removal of 5 bases from V and 1 base from J, the junction contained 17 bases not matched to a gene. Germline-derived CDR1 and CDR2 are MDHEN and SYDVKM. CDR3 amino acids: CASSPPGTGDIRISNQPQHF. The CDR3 DNA reads as TGTGCCAGCAGTCCCCCCGGGACAGGGGATATCAGAATAAGCAATCAGCCCCAGCATTTT.

The chain is built from TRBV2 and TRBJ2-7; 9 positions agree with TRBD1. This CDR3 is built from 16 residues. Germline V gives CDR1 SNHLY, CDR2 FYNNEI. Trimming cost V 6 bases and J 5 bases; bases outside gene matches: 14. The CDR3 sequence is CASSYLGTGSVDEQYF. In nucleotides, the CDR3 is TGTGCCAGCAGCTATCTCGGGACAGGGTCAGTCGACGAGCAGTACTTC.

The rearrangement uses TRBV5-8 and TRBJ2-5; TRBD1 might be the D (6 bases). The CDR3 totals 14 residues. Trimming took off 5 bases at V and 4 bases at J, with 15 bases between the two ends. Germline CDR1 and CDR2: SGHTS and YDEGEE. Here the CDR3 DNA reads TGTGCCAGCAGACCCCCAGGGGTCCCAGAGACCCAGTACTTC. This sequence encodes CASRPPGVPETQYF.

For the CDR3, the DNA is TGTGCCAGCAGTCACAAGGTGCGGGGCTCCTACGAGCAGTACTTC. Translating gives CASSHKVRGSYEQYF. V usage is TRBV28 and J usage is TRBJ2-7, with D possibly TRBD2 on 6 matching bases. Per the germline V gene, CDR1 is MDHEN and CDR2 is SYDVKM. V was trimmed by 5 bases and J by 0 bases, leaving 14 bases between them. The CDR3 is 15 amino acids. Filled out from reference TRBV28 and TRBJ2-7, the complete variable domain reads DVKVTQSSRYLVKRTGEKVFLECVQDMDHENMFWYRQDPGLGLRLIYFSYDVKMKEKGDIPEGYSVSREKKERFSLILESASTNQTSMYLCASSHKVRGSYEQYFGPGTRLTVT.

The chain joins TRBV19 to TRBJ2-5; TRBD1 matches at 10 bases. The germline gives CDR1 LNHDA, CDR2 SQIVND (reference sequence). The CDR3 is 15 amino acids. With V trimmed by 6 bases and J by 3 bases, 7 bases remained unmatched. Written as DNA, the CDR3 is TGTGCCAGTAGCCCGGGGACAGGGGAGGAAGAGACCCAGTACTTC. This sequence encodes CASSPGTGEEETQYF.

The chain combines TRBV14 with TRBJ2-7; D remains unclear. This CDR3 comprises 13 residues. Germline V gives CDR1 SGHDN, CDR2 FVKESK. Trimming removed 4 bases at V and 2 bases at J, with 9 bases between. Written as DNA, the CDR3 is TGTGCCAGCAGCCCATTTGGAGCCTACGAGCAGTACTTC. Its translation is CASSPFGAYEQYF.

This chain uses TRBV28 with TRBJ2-5; 11 bases align to TRBD2. Unmatched junction bases numbered 3, after V lost 4 bases and J lost 5 bases. The CDR3 is made up of 14 amino acids. The V gene's germline CDR1 is MDHEN and CDR2 SYDVKM. This CDR3 is CASSSVAGGETQYF. The DNA for the CDR3 is TGTGCCAGCAGTTCCGTAGCGGGAGGGGAGACCCAGTACTTC.

DNA for the CDR3: TGCGCCAGCAGCCAAGACCTCCAGCGGAGCTCCTACAATGAGCAGTTCTTC. Protein sequence: CASSQDLQRSSYNEQFF. This chain joins TRBV4-3 and TRBJ2-1; possible D gene TRBD2, 5 bases. CDR3 size: 17 residues. Germline CDR1 LGHNA, CDR2 YSLEER. Trimming took 0 bases from V and 0 from J, leaving 12 bases between them.

The chain has TRBV9 and TRBJ2-3; D is uncertain. Germline assignment: CDR1 SGDLS and CDR2 YYNGEE. The CDR3 covers 15 residues. V was clipped by 3 bases and J by 2 bases, with 13 bases between them. CDR3 coding DNA: TGTGCCAGCAGCGCCCGAGCTCGATACACAGATACGCAGTATTTT. Protein product: CASSARARYTDTQYF.

This clone was observed a single time. V usage is TRBV5-1 and J usage is TRBJ2-3, with TRBD1 identical over 9 bases. Germline V gives CDR1 SGHRS, CDR2 YFSETQ. After removal of 2 bases from V and 5 bases from J, the junction contained 3 bases not matched to a gene. CDR3 length equals 14 residues. The CDR3 is CASSLQGAGDTQYF. The CDR3 nucleotides read TGCGCCAGCAGCTTACAGGGGGCGGGAGATACGCAGTATTTT.

The CDR3 sequence: CASSRGSNTIYF. The DNA of the CDR3 is TGTGCCAGCAGCCGGGGATCAAACACCATATATTTT. The chain couples TRBV2 to TRBJ1-3, with unresolved D. Trimming cost V 6 bases and J 6 bases, with 9 bases left between them. CDR3 length: 12 amino acids. Looked up from germline, CDR1 is SNHLY and CDR2 is FYNNEI.

This clone occurred once. The rearrangement links TRBV5-4 to TRBJ2-1; TRBD2 aligns across 12 bases. CDR1 and CDR2 from the germline V gene are SGHNT and YYREEE (reference sequence). CDR3 length: 16 amino acids. The V and J ends lost 4 bases and 8 bases, in that order; junction bases with no gene match: 10. The CDR3 loop reads CASSPSGRAAVYEQFF. In DNA, the CDR3 is TGTGCCAGCAGCCCTAGCGGGAGGGCCGCAGTTTATGAGCAGTTCTTC.

The chain joins TRBV5-1 to TRBJ2-1; D perhaps matches TRBD2 (6 bases). Looked up from germline, CDR1 is SGHRS and CDR2 is YFSETQ. V lost 4 bases to trimming and J lost 4 bases, with 24 bases between them. CDR3 length: 18 residues. The CDR3 loop is CASSALDPRERGYNEQFF. As DNA, the CDR3 is TGCGCCAGCAGCGCTCTAGATCCCCGGGAGCGAGGATACAATGAGCAGTTCTTC.

The chain employs TRBV6-5 and TRBJ2-7, with no clear D. Germline loops: CDR1 MNHEY, CDR2 SVGAGI. V dropped 2 bases and J dropped 1 base, with 9 bases sitting between them. CDR3 length equals 14 residues. CDR3 in amino acids: CASSYLSDSYEQYF. The CDR3, as DNA: TGTGCCAGCAGTTACCTCAGTGATTCCTACGAGCAGTACTTC.

This clone occurred once. CDR3 DNA: TGTGCCAGCAGCCAAGATATGGGAGCAGGCTACGAGCAGTACTTC. It is translated as CASSQDMGAGYEQYF. The chain recombines TRBV4-2 with TRBJ2-7; D perhaps matches TRBD2 (5 bases). CDR1 is LGHNA, CDR2 YNFKEQ, per germline. V was pared by 0 bases and J by 3 bases, with 12 bases between. There are 15 residues in the CDR3.

The chain employs TRBV2 and TRBJ2-3; D might be TRBD2 (6 bases). Trimming removed 5 bases at V and 6 bases at J, with 12 bases between. There are 13 residues in the CDR3. Germline CDR1 and CDR2: SNHLY and FYNNEI. CDR3 sequence: CASSLGSGDTQYF. CDR3 nucleotide sequence: TGTGCCAGCAGTTTAGGAAGCGGGGATACGCAGTATTTT. Together with reference TRBV2 and TRBJ2-3, the CDR3 gives the full variable domain: EPEVTQTPSHQVTQMGQEVILRCVPISNHLYFYWYRQILGQKVEFLVSFYNNEISEKSEIFDDQFSVERPDGSNFTLKIRSTKLEDSAMYFCASSLGSGDTQYFGPGTRLTVL.

The chain uses TRBV5-4 and TRBJ2-3; possibly TRBD2 for D (7 bases). CDR1 and CDR2 (germline): SGHNT, YYREEE (reference sequence). This CDR3 contains 15 residues. The V end lost 5 bases, the J end lost 2 bases, and 15 bases lay between the germline ends. CDR3 amino acids: CASSRGGFPTDTQYF. The DNA of the CDR3 is TGTGCCAGCAGTAGGGGGGGGTTTCCCACAGATACGCAGTATTTT.

The chain recombines TRBV5-1 with TRBJ2-3; D call uncertain. There are 14 residues in the CDR3. Trimming stripped 0 bases from V and 5 bases from J, with 10 bases between. The germline CDR1 and CDR2 sequences are SGHRS and YFSETQ. The CDR3 loop reads CASSLDARRDTQYF. The CDR3 DNA reads as TGCGCCAGCAGCTTGGACGCAAGGAGAGATACGCAGTATTTT.

The V and J genes are TRBV18 and TRBJ2-7; 9 bases align to TRBD2. V lost 6 bases to trimming and J lost 6 bases; unmatched junction nucleotides: 15. Germline lookup yields CDR1 KGHSH and CDR2 LQKENI. This CDR3 region has 16 residues. CDR3 loop: CASSPEGAGGPREQYF. The DNA of the CDR3 is TGTGCCAGCTCCCCCGAGGGGGCGGGAGGGCCTCGCGAGCAGTACTTC.

V is TRBV19 and J is TRBJ2-7, with 7 bases that match TRBD2. The ends lost 6 bases at V and 4 bases at J; junction bases unmatched: 3. Per the germline V gene, CDR1 is LNHDA and CDR2 is SQIVND (reference sequence). There are 12 residues in the CDR3. CDR3 region: CASRDGGYEQYF. The CDR3 DNA sequence: TGTGCCAGTAGGGACGGGGGGTACGAGCAGTACTTC.

V and J are TRBV24-1 and TRBJ2-3, with 8 bases that match TRBD1. The V and J ends lost 4 bases and 6 bases, in that order; junction bases with no gene match: 11. This CDR3 spans 16 amino acids. CDR1 KGHDR and CDR2 SFDVKD come from the germline V gene. This CDR3 is CATSDQGQGEGDTQYF. Written as DNA, the CDR3 is TGTGCCACCAGTGACCAAGGACAGGGCGAAGGGGATACGCAGTATTTT.

The rearrangement uses TRBV7-8 and TRBJ2-3; 11 bases align to TRBD2. Losses at the gene ends were 1 base for V and 2 bases for J; bases not matched to a gene: 17. The CDR3 spans 21 residues. Germline values: CDR1 SGHVS, CDR2 FQNEAQ. CDR3 sequence: CASSLVRFVTSGTRTTDTQYF. The CDR3 DNA reads TGTGCCAGCAGCTTAGTTAGGTTCGTGACTAGCGGGACCCGAACCACAGATACGCAGTATTTT.

This clone was detected once. The CDR3 is CASRRQGSYNEQFF. The CDR3, as DNA: TGTGCCAGCAGGAGACAGGGTTCCTACAATGAGCAGTTCTTC. The genes are TRBV3-1 (or the pseudogene TRBV3-2) and TRBJ2-1; 7 nucleotides match TRBD1. In germline, CDR1 is LGHDT, CDR2 YNNKEL (reference sequence). Trimming took 6 bases from V and 1 from J; bases not matched to a gene: 3. There are 14 residues in the CDR3.

With regard to this clone: One end of the junction fails to match germline, which may point to a read error. The chain links TRBV2 to TRBJ2-7, with TRBD2 matching 8 bases. CDR3 size: 13 residues. Germline-derived CDR1 and CDR2 are SNHLY and FYNNEI. CDR3 nucleotide sequence: TGTGCCAGCCTGGGGACTAGATCCTCCGAGCAGTACTTC. This sequence encodes CASLGTRSSEQYF.

V usage is TRBV6-5 and J usage is TRBJ2-7; 7 bases line up with TRBD1. With 7 bases clipped from V and 0 bases from J, the junction kept 3 bases outside the gene matches. The CDR3 is 13 amino acids. From germline, CDR1 is MNHEY and CDR2 SVGAGI. The CDR3 sequence: CASTDRSSYEQYF. The CDR3 bases are TGTGCCAGCACGGACAGGAGCTCCTACGAGCAGTACTTC.